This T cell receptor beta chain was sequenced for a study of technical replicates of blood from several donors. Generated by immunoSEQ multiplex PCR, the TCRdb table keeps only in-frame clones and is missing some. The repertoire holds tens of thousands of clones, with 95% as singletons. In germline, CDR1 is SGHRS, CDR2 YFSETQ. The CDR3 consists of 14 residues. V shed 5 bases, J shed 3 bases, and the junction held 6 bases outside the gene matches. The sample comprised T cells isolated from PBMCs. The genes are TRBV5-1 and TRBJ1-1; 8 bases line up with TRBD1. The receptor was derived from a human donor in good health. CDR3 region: CASRVQGADTEAFF. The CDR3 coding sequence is TGCGCCAGCAGAGTGCAGGGGGCGGACACTGAAGCTTTCTTT.